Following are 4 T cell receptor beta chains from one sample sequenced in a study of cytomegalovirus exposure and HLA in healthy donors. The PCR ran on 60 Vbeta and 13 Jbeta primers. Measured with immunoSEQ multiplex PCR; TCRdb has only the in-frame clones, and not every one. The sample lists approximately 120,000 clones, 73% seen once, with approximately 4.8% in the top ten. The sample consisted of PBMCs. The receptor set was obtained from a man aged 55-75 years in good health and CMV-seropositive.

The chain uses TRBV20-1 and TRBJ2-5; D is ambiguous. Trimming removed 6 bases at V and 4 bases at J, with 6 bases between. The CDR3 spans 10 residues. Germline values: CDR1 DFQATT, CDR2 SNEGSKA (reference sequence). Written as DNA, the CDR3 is TGCAGTGCAACGAGAGAGACCCAGTACTTC. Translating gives CSATRETQYF.

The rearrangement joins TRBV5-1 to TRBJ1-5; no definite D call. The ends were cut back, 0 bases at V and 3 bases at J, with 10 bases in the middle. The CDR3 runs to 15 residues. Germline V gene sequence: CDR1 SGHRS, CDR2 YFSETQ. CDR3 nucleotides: TGCGCCAGCAGCTTGGATACAGCATCCAATCAGCCCCAGCATTTT. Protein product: CASSLDTASNQPQHF. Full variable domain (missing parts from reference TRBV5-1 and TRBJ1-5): KAGVTQTPRYLIKTRGQQVTLSCSPISGHRSVSWYQQTPGQGLQFLFEYFSETQRNKGNFPGRFSGRQFSNSRSEMNVSTLELGDSALYLCASSLDTASNQPQHFGDGTRLSIL.

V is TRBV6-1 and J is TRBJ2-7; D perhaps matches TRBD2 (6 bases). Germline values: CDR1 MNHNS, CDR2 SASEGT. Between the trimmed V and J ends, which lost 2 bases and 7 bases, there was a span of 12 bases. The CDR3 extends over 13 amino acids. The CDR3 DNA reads TGTGCCAGCAGTGAACGGGGGTCGGAAGAGCAGTACTTC. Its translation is CASSERGSEEQYF.

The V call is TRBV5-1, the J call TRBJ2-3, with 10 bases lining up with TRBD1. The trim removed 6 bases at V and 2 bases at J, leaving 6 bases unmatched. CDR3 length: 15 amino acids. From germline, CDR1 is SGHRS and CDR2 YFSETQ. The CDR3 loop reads CASTPDRGPTDTQYF. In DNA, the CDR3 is TGCGCCAGCACCCCAGACAGGGGGCCCACAGATACGCAGTATTTT.